The 10 T cell receptor beta chains presented below share a single source sample, sequenced in a study of CD8 T cells in ankylosing spondylitis. TCRdb reanalysed the 5' RACE reads using MiXCR and keeps one entry per CDR3 protein. Here the sample spans approximately 45,000 distinct CDR3 sequences, roughly 9.6% being singletons. The sequenced material came from blood, either unsorted or a sorted T cell fraction (not recorded which). The receptors originated from a male donor with ankylosing spondylitis or in good health (not recorded which).

This clonotype was picked up many times. The V call is TRBV29-1, the J call TRBJ1-3, with D hard to call. Trimming took 4 bases from V and 0 from J, leaving 7 bases between them. Germline CDR1 and CDR2: SQVTM and ANQGSEA. CDR3 size: 13 residues. The CDR3 protein is CSVATSSGNTIYF. The CDR3 DNA is TGCAGCGTTGCGACAAGCTCTGGAAACACCATATATTTT.

The chain recombines TRBV9 with TRBJ2-6; D gene uncertain. This CDR3 is built from 16 residues. Trimming took 0 bases from V and 0 from J, leaving 7 bases between them. Germline lookup yields CDR1 SGDLS and CDR2 YYNGEE. Here the CDR3 DNA reads TGTGCCAGCAGCGTAGGTCAGTACTCTGGGGCCAACGTCCTGACTTTC. It encodes CASSVGQYSGANVLTF.

Regarding this clonotype: A single base separates this from a much larger clone, so it may be a read error. The CDR3 end shows no conserved phenylalanine or tryptophan, and so a read error is likely. The CDR3 bases are TGTGCCAGCAGCCTGGCGTCGGGGGTCTCCTACAATGAGCAGTTCTCC. Residues: CASSLASGVSYNEQFS. This chain links TRBV14 with TRBJ2-1, with D possibly matching TRBD2 (6 bases). Germline V gene lookup returns CDR1 SGHDN and CDR2 FVKESK. The CDR3 extends over 16 amino acids. V was clipped by 4 bases and J by 0 bases, with 13 bases between them.

The chain couples TRBV5-1 to TRBJ2-7; possible D gene TRBD1, 5 bases. This CDR3 contains 14 residues. Germline V gives CDR1 SGHRS, CDR2 YFSETQ. The germline V and J ends were trimmed by 0 bases and 4 bases, with 11 bases remaining between them. The CDR3 loop reads CASSLAGRDYEQYF. For the CDR3, the DNA is TGCGCCAGCAGCTTGGCCGGCAGGGATTACGAGCAGTACTTC.

This clonotype came up many times. V and J are TRBV9 and TRBJ2-2, with D perhaps matching TRBD2 (6 bases). Germline CDR1 is SGDLS and CDR2 is YYNGEE. The CDR3 is 15 amino acids. Deletions cut 4 bases from V and 4 bases from J, with 14 bases between. CDR3 in DNA: TGTGCCAGCAGCCCCTTCGGGAGCGGCACCGGGGAGCTGTTTTTT. Its protein product is CASSPFGSGTGELFF.

This clonotype was detected ten times or more. The gene calls are TRBV5-1 and TRBJ1-1; the D gene is possibly TRBD1 (5 bases). Germline V gives CDR1 SGHRS, CDR2 YFSETQ. The CDR3 has 15 amino acids. The V and J ends lost 4 bases and 0 bases respectively, with 13 bases between them. CDR3 protein: CASSAGLPLNTEAFF. For the CDR3, the DNA is TGCGCCAGCAGCGCGGGACTGCCCTTGAACACTGAAGCTTTCTTT. Full variable domain (rest looked up from reference TRBV5-1 and TRBJ1-1): KAGVTQTPRYLIKTRGQQVTLSCSPISGHRSVSWYQQTPGQGLQFLFEYFSETQRNKGNFPGRFSGRQFSNSRSEMNVSTLELGDSALYLCASSAGLPLNTEAFFGQGTRLTVV.

This clonotype was recorded a few times. The CDR3 sequence is CASSPGDKVQPQHF. Written as DNA, the CDR3 is TGTGCCAGCTCCCCGGGGGATAAGGTTCAGCCCCAGCATTTT. The rearrangement links TRBV19 to TRBJ1-5, with TRBD1 as a possible D gene (5 bases). V shed 9 bases and J shed 6 bases, with 18 bases lying between them. The V gene's germline CDR1 is LNHDA and CDR2 SQIVND (reference sequence). The CDR3 runs to 14 residues.

The sample holds a few counts of this clonotype. The V and J genes are TRBV6-4 and TRBJ1-5; a weak D match, TRBD1 (5 bases). V lost 5 bases to trimming and J lost 4 bases, with 12 bases between them. The CDR3 spans 14 residues. Germline lookup yields CDR1 MRHNA and CDR2 SNTAGT. In DNA form, the CDR3 reads TGTGCCAGCAGTCCACCAGGGACTAATCAGCCCCAGCATTTT. Protein sequence: CASSPPGTNQPQHF.

This chain uses TRBV20-1 with TRBJ2-7; D ambiguous. Germline V gene lookup returns CDR1 DFQATT and CDR2 SNEGSKA (reference sequence). The CDR3 loop spans 11 amino acids. The V and J ends lost 6 bases and 1 base respectively, with 7 bases between them. The CDR3 DNA sequence: TGCAGTGCCGGTTTTTCCTACGAGCAGTACTTC. Translated, it gives CSAGFSYEQYF.

This clonotype was detected many times. The genes are TRBV30 and TRBJ2-2; D is uncertain. The V and J ends lost 0 bases and 5 bases respectively, with 7 bases between them. CDR1 is GTSNPN and CDR2 is SVGIG in the germline V gene (reference sequence). CDR3 length: 13 residues. Here the CDR3 DNA reads TGTGCCTGGAGTGTACGGGTGACCGGGGAGCTGTTTTTT. Its translation is CAWSVRVTGELFF.